Listed here are 5 T cell receptor beta chains from one sample, sequenced in a study of T cells after yellow fever vaccination. TCRdb passed the 5' RACE reads through MiXCR, listing each CDR3 protein once. The table shows 250,000 to 300,000 distinct CDR3 sequences, with around 5.3% occurring only once. The sequences come from CD4+ T cells sorted from PBMCs, collected on the day of the yellow fever booster vaccination. The source is a young man who received the YFV17D yellow fever vaccine.

This clonotype was seen at least ten times. The chain has TRBV2 and TRBJ2-7; 8 bases fit TRBD1. The CDR3 spans 14 residues. Per the germline V gene, CDR1 is SNHLY and CDR2 is FYNNEI. The V and J ends lost 2 bases and 2 bases, in that order; junction bases with no gene match: 2. The chain's CDR3 is CASSEQGATYEQYV. The CDR3, as DNA: TGTGCCAGCAGTGAACAGGGGGCGACCTACGAGCAGTACGTC.

This chain connects TRBV6-6 to TRBJ1-1; 8 bases are a match to TRBD1. V lost 3 bases and J lost 1; bases outside the gene matches: 7. Per the germline V gene, CDR1 is MNHNY and CDR2 is SVGAGI (reference sequence). This CDR3 comprises 16 residues. The CDR3 spells CASSYDDRGGNTEAFF. For the CDR3, the DNA is TGTGCCAGCAGTTATGATGACAGGGGAGGGAACACTGAAGCTTTCTTT.

There are many counts of this clonotype. This chain uses TRBV11-1 with TRBJ2-5; D not resolved. Looked up from germline, CDR1 is SGHAT and CDR2 is FQDESV (reference sequence). This CDR3 comprises 11 residues. The V end lost 5 bases, the J end lost 5 bases, and 6 bases lay between the germline ends. CDR3 nucleotide sequence: TGTGCCAGCAGCACCCGGGAGACCCAGTACTTC. Residues: CASSTRETQYF. Combining the CDR3 with reference TRBV11-1 and TRBJ2-5 gives the whole variable domain EAEVAQSPRYKITEKSQAVAFWCDPISGHATLYWYRQILGQGPELLVQFQDESVVDDSQLPKDRFSAERLKGVDSTLKIQPAELGDSAMYLCASSTRETQYFGPGTRLLVL.

This clonotype has ten or more counts. The chain employs TRBV3-1 and TRBJ2-1; 7 bases are shared with TRBD1. The CDR3 is 13 residues long. Trimming removed 1 base from V and 15 bases from J; junction bases left unmatched: 9. Germline CDR1 is LGHDT and CDR2 is YNNKEL (reference sequence). CDR3 sequence: CASSQGDREYRFF. CDR3 DNA: TGTGCCAGCAGCCAAGGAGACAGGGAATATAGGTTCTTC.

The chain joins TRBV5-6 to TRBJ2-3; no clear D. This CDR3 has 15 residues. CDR1 and CDR2 (germline): SGHDT, YYEEEE. The V gene lost 0 bases and the J gene lost 0 bases, with 8 bases spanning the gap. CDR3 in amino acids: CASSLVTLSTDTQYF. The CDR3 coding sequence is TGTGCCAGCAGCTTGGTGACACTTAGCACAGATACGCAGTATTTT. The full variable domain, its missing parts supplied by reference TRBV5-6 and TRBJ2-3, is DAGVTQSPTHLIKTRGQQVTLRCSPKSGHDTVSWYQQALGQGPQFIFQYYEEEERQRGNFPDRFSGHQFPNYSSELNVNALLLGDSALYLCASSLVTLSTDTQYFGPGTRLTVL.